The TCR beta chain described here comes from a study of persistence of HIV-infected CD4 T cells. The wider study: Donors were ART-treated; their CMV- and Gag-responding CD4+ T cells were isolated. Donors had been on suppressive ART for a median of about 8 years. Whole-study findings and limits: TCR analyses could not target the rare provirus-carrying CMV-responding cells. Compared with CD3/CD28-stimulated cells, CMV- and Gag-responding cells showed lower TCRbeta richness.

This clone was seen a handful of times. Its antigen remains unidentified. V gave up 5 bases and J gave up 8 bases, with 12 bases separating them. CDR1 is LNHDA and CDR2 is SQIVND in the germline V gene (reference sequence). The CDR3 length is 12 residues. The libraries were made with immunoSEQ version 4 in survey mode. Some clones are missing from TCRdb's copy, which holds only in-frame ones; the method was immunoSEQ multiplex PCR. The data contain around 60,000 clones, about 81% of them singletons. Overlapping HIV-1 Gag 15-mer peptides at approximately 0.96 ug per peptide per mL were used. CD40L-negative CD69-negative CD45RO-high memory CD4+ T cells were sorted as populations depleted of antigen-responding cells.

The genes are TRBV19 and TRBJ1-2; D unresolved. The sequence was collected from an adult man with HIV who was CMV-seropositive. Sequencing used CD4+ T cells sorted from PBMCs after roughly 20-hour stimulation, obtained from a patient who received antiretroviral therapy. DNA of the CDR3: TGTGCCAGTAGTTGGTTCGGATTCGGCTACACCTTC. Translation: CASSWFGFGYTF.